These 6 T cell receptor beta chains share one sample of origin, sequenced in a study of T cell responses to AZD1222 COVID-19 vaccine (dated by TCRdb to 2020 to 2022). The library came from the immunoSEQ multiplex PCR assay. This is the immuneACCESS table as TCRdb keeps it, with only in-frame sequences that have V and J called. A part of the clones is gone; compared with another copy, unresolved V genes explain less than half, and the rest is unexplained. The sample profile shows some 150,000 clones; about 91% of them were found once. More than 2% of the sample comes from the top ten. The time point label, as the study defines it: baseline before first vaccination. The source material was peripheral blood, sampled on day 0 of AZD1222 vaccination. Source of these receptors: an adult in good health.

The rearrangement uses TRBV6-6 and TRBJ2-5; 11 nucleotides agree with TRBD2. J gave up 3 bases and V 5 bases, and 14 bases lay outside the gene matches. The germline V gene has CDR1 MNHNY and CDR2 SVGAGI (reference sequence). There are 18 residues in the CDR3. In DNA, the CDR3 is TGTGCCAGCAGTCGGGCTAGCGGGAGGCTAGATGGGGAAGAGACCCAGTACTTC. It encodes CASSRASGRLDGEETQYF.

The rearrangement uses TRBV5-1 and TRBJ1-2; a weak D match, TRBD1 (5 bases). Germline V gene lookup returns CDR1 SGHRS and CDR2 YFSETQ. Trimming shortened V by 3 bases and J by 0 bases, and 12 bases separated the two germline ends. The length of the CDR3 is 15 residues. CDR3 sequence (DNA): TGCGCCAGCAGCTCCTACGGGGGGACTAACTATGGCTACACCTTC. Translating gives CASSSYGGTNYGYTF.

The V call is TRBV9, the J call TRBJ2-1; 16 positions agree with TRBD2. V gave up 3 bases and J gave up 9 bases; unmatched junction bases: 3. The CDR3 consists of 15 residues. Germline V gene data show CDR1 as SGDLS and CDR2 as YYNGEE. CDR3 DNA sequence: TGTGCCAGCAGCGGCGGGACTAGCGGGAGGGTTGAGCAGTTCTTC. This encodes CASSGGTSGRVEQFF.

The gene calls are TRBV7-2 and TRBJ2-3, with no clear D. The V and J ends lost 3 bases and 5 bases respectively, with 12 bases between them. CDR1 SGHTA and CDR2 FQGNSA come from the germline V gene. The CDR3 has 14 amino acids. The CDR3 protein is CASSFLDRIDTQYF. As DNA, the CDR3 is TGTGCCAGCAGCTTTCTTGACCGAATAGATACGCAGTATTTT.

V and J are TRBV5-1 and TRBJ1-2; D gene ambiguous. The germline V and J ends were trimmed by 5 bases and 8 bases, with 16 bases remaining between them. CDR3 length: 13 amino acids. Germline CDR1 is SGHRS and CDR2 is YFSETQ. The CDR3 DNA reads TGCGCCAGCAGTTCGCCACAGCGCAGAGGCTACACCTTC. As protein: CASSSPQRRGYTF.

The CDR3: CSAQRDGSGLDGYTF. CDR3 bases: TGCAGCGCCCAAAGAGATGGCAGCGGGTTAGATGGCTACACCTTC. The chain recombines TRBV29-1 with TRBJ1-2; D is undetermined. The CDR3 covers 15 residues. The V end was cut by 7 bases, the J end by 6 bases, with 24 bases between. Germline CDR1 and CDR2: SQVTM and ANQGSEA.